This T cell receptor beta chain comes out of a study of T cells in Graves' hyperthyroidism and ophthalmopathy (dated by TCRdb to the late 2010s). A note on the overall study: Peripheral blood was sampled at the time of initial diagnosis, prior to any treatment. In several Graves' hyperthyroidism patients, the study also compared T-cell repertoires from thyroid tissue with T-cell repertoires from blood. TCR V-J signatures able to tell the groups apart were searched for in a discovery cohort of about a hundred patients, of whom more than 40 had Graves' ophthalmopathy and about 60 had stable Graves' hyperthyroidism. Once sampling was done, hyperthyroidism patients were given methimazole at a starting dose of 30 mg daily, whereas ophthalmopathy patients were given high-dose intravenous methylprednisolone. The paper describes TCR Vbeta CDR3 sequencing of 140 or so peripheral blood samples, made up of 43 ophthalmopathy patients, roughly 72 hyperthyroidism patients and roughly 17 progressor patients. The 90 to 100 discovery patients were randomly split 7:3 into training and test sets. Whether ophthalmopathy could be predicted prospectively was tested in an independent validation cohort made up of 18 to 20 hyperthyroidism patients plus 17 patients who later progressed to ophthalmopathy. Summary of the overall study and its limitations: Sample size was not statistically predetermined, and blinding of investigators to group allocation was not performed. In cross-validation, a model built on a 13 V-J signature told ophthalmopathy apart from stable hyperthyroidism with under 90% sensitivity and about 81% specificity, and in testing the same model reached 80%/75%. In validation, progression to ophthalmopathy was predicted by the model with nearly 71% sensitivity and 72% to 80% specificity, a median of approximately 7.1 months before onset. Most expanded thyroid clonotypes (frequency above 0.001) were also detected in blood, a finding suggesting that blood repertoires may reflect thyroid immune responses.

For CDR1 and CDR2, the germline V gene (reference sequence) lists LNHNV and YYDKDF. V and J are truncated by 3 bases and 6 bases respectively, leaving an intervening sequence of 12 bases. The CDR3 sequence holds 14 residues, the cysteine and phenylalanine included. Of the read, only the CDR3 DNA is kept; its 42 bases are in frame from base 1. This clonotype was seen repeatedly, ten times or more. The clone's antigen remains unknown. Per-base quality was not reported, and no clone a single base away is much larger than it. The TCR beta CDR3 regions were amplified from RNA transcripts. A first-round RT-PCR of the TCR CDR3 used the HTBI primer set with the Qiagen OneStep RT-PCR kit. Libraries were constructed in a second round of multiplex PCR, after which size selection and purification were carried out. Paired-end sequencing of the libraries was performed with 100 bp reads on an Illumina HiSeq2000. As for the original processing: Raw data were processed with SOAPnuke, discarding reads with adapters, uncalled bases, mean Phred below 15, or no exact constant-primer or identifier match. High-quality paired reads were merged using COPE v1.2.5, and each unique nucleotide sequence was defined as a clonotype. Clonotypes were aligned to IMGT TRBV, TRBD and TRBJ reference segments using MiTCR v1.1. The analysis included only V-J combinations with a frequency above 0.0001, which together covered roughly 99% of the repertoires. The TCS score was defined as the ratio of F50 (clonal expansion) to E x V (chaos), calculated using BLOSUM62-based TCRdist between CDR3 peptides within each V-J. Welch's t-statistics and random forest reduced approximately 520 V-J features to some 14, which were used in a naive Bayes classifier (R e1071). The raw public data were reprocessed by TCRdb itself: fastp quality trimming at Q25, MiXCR clonotype calling, in-frame beta chains only. Every entry covers one CDR3 protein and lists the most common genes and DNA from its rows. The V and J calls shown here were made by TCRdb, not taken from the authors' results. The sample data list 330,000 or so distinct CDR3 sequences, and 15% to 20% of these were observed just once. The ten largest clonotypes hold about 16% of the sample.

In the ophthalmopathy patients, disease was moderately to severely active, with a Clinical Activity Score of 3 or more, a NOSPECS grade of 4 or more, and a duration of less than 3 months. The study excluded patients with uncontrolled infections, other autoimmune diseases, pregnancy or lactation. Clinical symptoms, serum thyroxine and TRAb, thyroid ultrasound, and orbital computed tomography formed the basis for the diagnoses. PBMCs were isolated from 7.5 to 10 ml of fresh peripheral blood by Ficoll-Paque density gradient centrifugation. Total RNA was extracted with Trizol reagent, and quality was checked on an Agilent 2100 Bioanalyzer.

This receptor chain uses TRBV15 and TRBJ1-5; TRBD1 is a possible D gene, resting on 6 matching bases. This TCR was recovered from a middle-aged woman with Graves' ophthalmopathy. The sequenced sample consisted of blood. Here is the DNA: TGTGCCACCAGCAGGTTAACAGGGAGTCAGCCCCAGCATTTT. This encodes CATSRLTGSQPQHF. The reference TRBV15 and TRBJ1-5 proteins fill in what lies around the CDR3, so the full variable domain reads DAMVIQNPRYQVTQFGKPVTLSCSQTLNHNVMYWYQQKSSQAPKLLFHYYDKDFNNEADTPDNFQSRRPNTSFCFLDIRSPGLGDTAMYLCATSRLTGSQPQHFGDGTRLSIL.